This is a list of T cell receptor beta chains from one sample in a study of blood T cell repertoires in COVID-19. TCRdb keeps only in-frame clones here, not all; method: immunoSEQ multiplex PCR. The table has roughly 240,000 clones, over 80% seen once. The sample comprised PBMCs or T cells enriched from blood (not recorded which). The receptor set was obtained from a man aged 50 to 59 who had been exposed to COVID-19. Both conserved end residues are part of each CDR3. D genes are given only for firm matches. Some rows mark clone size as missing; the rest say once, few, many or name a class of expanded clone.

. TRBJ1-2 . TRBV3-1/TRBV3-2 TGTGCCAGCAGCCAAACTACAGGTGGTGGCTACACCTTC CASSQTTGGGYTF
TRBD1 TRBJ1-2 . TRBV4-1 TGCGCCAGCAGCCAAGATCCGACAGGGGCTAACTATGGCTACACCTTC CASSQDPTGANYGYTF
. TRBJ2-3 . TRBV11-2 TGTGCCAGCAGCTTCTGGAAGGAGGATACGCAGTATTTT CASSFWKEDTQYF
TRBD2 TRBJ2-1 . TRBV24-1 TGTGCCACCAGTGATCCTAGCGGGGGGGCCGGGTATGAGCAGTTCTTC CATSDPSGGAGYEQFF
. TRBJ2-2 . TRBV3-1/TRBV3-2 TGTGCCAGCAGCCAAGATTATCTCGGGGCCGGGGAGCTGTTTTTT CASSQDYLGAGELFF
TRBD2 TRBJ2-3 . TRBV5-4 TGTGCCAGCAGCTCCTATAAAGCGGGAGCAATAGATACGCAGTATTTT CASSSYKAGAIDTQYF
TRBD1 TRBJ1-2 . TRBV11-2 TGTGCCAGCAGCTTAGGCTCAGGGGGAGGCTACACCTTC CASSLGSGGGYTF
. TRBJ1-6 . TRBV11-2 TGTGCCAGCAACTTAGCCGGGGCACCCCTCCACTTT CASNLAGAPLHF
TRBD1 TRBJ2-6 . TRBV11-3 TGTGCCAGCAGCCGACAGGGCAACTCTGGGGCCAACGTCCTGACTTTC CASSRQGNSGANVLTF
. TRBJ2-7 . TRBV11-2 TGTGCCAGCAGCTTAGGGCCCAGGGTCTACGAGCAGTACTTC CASSLGPRVYEQYF
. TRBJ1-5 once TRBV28 TGTGCCAGCTACAGAGAGGCCGCGGGTTATCAGCCCCAGCATTTT CASYREAAGYQPQHF
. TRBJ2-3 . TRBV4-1 TGCGCCAGCAGCCCGCGACGGGGGAGCACAGATACGCAGTATTTT CASSPRRGSTDTQYF
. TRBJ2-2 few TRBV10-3 TGTGCCATCAGTGACGGGACTTTGAACACCGGGGAGCTGTTTTTT CAISDGTLNTGELFF
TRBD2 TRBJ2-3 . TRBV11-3 TGTGCCAGCAGCTCCAGACTAGCGGGAGGGATTGATACGCAGTATTTT CASSSRLAGGIDTQYF
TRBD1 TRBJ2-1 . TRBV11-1 TGTGCCAGCAGCTTATCCGGGGACAGCAATGAGCAGTTCTTC CASSLSGDSNEQFF
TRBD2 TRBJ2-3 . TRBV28 TGTGCCAGCAGTCGCGGGACTAGATCAGATACGCAGTATTTT CASSRGTRSDTQYF
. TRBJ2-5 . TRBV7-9 TGTGCCAGCAGCACGCAGGCGGAGACCCAGTACTTC CASSTQAETQYF
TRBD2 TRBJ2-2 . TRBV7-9 TGTGCCAGCAGCCTCCGCCGGGAGGACACCGGGGAGCTGTTTTTT CASSLRREDTGELFF
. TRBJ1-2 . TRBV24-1 TGTGCCACCAGTGCACCAGGGTTTGCGAATGGCTACACCTTC CATSAPGFANGYTF
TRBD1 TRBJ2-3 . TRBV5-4 TGTGCCAGCAGCTTGGGGGGACAGGGGGCCTCAGATACGCAGTATTTT CASSLGGQGASDTQYF
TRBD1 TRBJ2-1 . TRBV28 TGTGCCAGCAGACCGGGACAGGGTAACAATGAGCAGTTCTTC CASRPGQGNNEQFF
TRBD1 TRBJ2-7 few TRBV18 TGTGCCAGCTCACTAAGACAGGGGGGATTCTCCTACGAGCAGTACTTC CASSLRQGGFSYEQYF
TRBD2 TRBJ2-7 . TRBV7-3 TGTGCCAGCAGCAGGCTAGCGGGGGTTGAGCAGTACTTC CASSRLAGVEQYF
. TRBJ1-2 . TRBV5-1 TGCGCCAGCAGCTCCCTTAGCGGGATCACAGGGGGCTACACCTTC CASSSLSGITGGYTF
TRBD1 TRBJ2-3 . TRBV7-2 TGTGCCAGCAGCTTGGACAGGGCGGGAGATACGCAGTATTTT CASSLDRAGDTQYF
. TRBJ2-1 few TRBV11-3 TGTGCCAGCAGCTTAAGAGAGAGCTCCTACAATGAGCAGTTCTTC CASSLRESSYNEQFF
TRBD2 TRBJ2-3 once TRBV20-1 TGCAGTGCTAGTGGGACTAGATTAGATACGCAGTATTTT CSASGTRLDTQYF
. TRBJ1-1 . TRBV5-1 TGCGCCAGCAGGGAACAGGACAACACTGAAGCTTTCTTT CASREQDNTEAFF
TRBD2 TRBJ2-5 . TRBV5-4 TGTGCCAGCAGCCCCATGGGGGGGATTCAGGAGACCCAGTACTTC CASSPMGGIQETQYF
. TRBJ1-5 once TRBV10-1 TGCGCCAGCAGTCCGAGAGGACTTCCCTTGGAGCCCCAGCATTTT CASSPRGLPLEPQHF
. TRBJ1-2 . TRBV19 TGTGCCAGTAGTATACAGGGCGTCTATGGCTACACCTTC CASSIQGVYGYTF
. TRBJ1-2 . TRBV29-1 TGCAGCGTTGAAGCCCCGACAGGCTCAAACTATGGCTACACCTTC CSVEAPTGSNYGYTF
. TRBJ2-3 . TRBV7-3 TGTGCCAGCAGCTTAAGAGGGTTGGCAGATACGCAGTATTTT CASSLRGLADTQYF
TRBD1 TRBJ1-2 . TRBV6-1 TGTGCCAGCAGTGAAGGGGACAGCTATGGCTACACCTTC CASSEGDSYGYTF
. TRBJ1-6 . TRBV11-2 TGTGCCAGCAGCACAAGTACAGGGTCTTCCCTCCACTTT CASSTSTGSSLHF
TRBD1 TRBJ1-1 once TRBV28 TGTGCCAGCCACACCAACGTGCAGGGGGCTGAAGCTTTCTTT CASHTNVQGAEAFF
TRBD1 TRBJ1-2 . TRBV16 TGTGCCAGCAGCCAAGACAGGGTCTATGGCTACACCTTC CASSQDRVYGYTF
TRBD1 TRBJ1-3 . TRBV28 TGTGCCAGCAGTTCAACCGCGGGACAGGGGGGAAACACCATATATTTT CASSSTAGQGGNTIYF
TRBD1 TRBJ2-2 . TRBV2 TGTGCCAGCAGAGTCGGGACAGGGGGATCCGGGGAGCTGTTTTTT CASRVGTGGSGELFF
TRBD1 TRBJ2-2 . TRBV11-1 TGTGCCAGCAGCGAAGAGGACAGGGTTACCACCGGGGAGCTGTTTTTT CASSEEDRVTTGELFF
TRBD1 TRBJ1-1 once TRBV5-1 TGCGCCAGCAGCTTGCAGGGACAGGGAACGAACACTGAAGCTTTCTTT CASSLQGQGTNTEAFF
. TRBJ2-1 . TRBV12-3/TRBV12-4 TGTGCCAGCGGGGGGTACAATGAGCAGTTCTTC CASGGYNEQFF
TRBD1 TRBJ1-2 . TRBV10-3 TGTGCCATCAGTGGTATGGACAGGGAATATGGCTACACCTTC CAISGMDREYGYTF
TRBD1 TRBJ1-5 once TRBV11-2 TGTGTCAGCAGCTTATCGGGGCCAGGGGGTGACCAGCCCCAGCATTTT CVSSLSGPGGDQPQHF
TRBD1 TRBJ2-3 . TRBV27 TGTGCCAGCACCATCATAGTCGGGACAGGGGTTAGCACAGATACGCAGTATTTT CASTIIVGTGVSTDTQYF
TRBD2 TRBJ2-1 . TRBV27 TGTGCCAGCAGTTGGGGGGGACTTAACAATGAGCAGTTCTTC CASSWGGLNNEQFF
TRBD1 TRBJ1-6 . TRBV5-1 TGCGCCAGCAGCCTTGAAACCGGGACAGGGTCCTATAATTCACCCCTCCACTTT CASSLETGTGSYNSPLHF